This T cell receptor beta chain appears in the sequencing data of a study of T cell repertoires in cytomegalovirus infection. With 11 bases removed from V and 3 bases from J, the gap between germline ends came to 21 bases. In germline, CDR1 is MNHNS, CDR2 SASEGT. This CDR3 spans 15 amino acids. TCRdb reprocessed the reads via MiXCR and lists one record per CDR3 protein. This repertoire shows about 360,000 distinct CDR3 sequences, about 35% found once; its top ten account for roughly 14%. As regards this clonotype: Its antigen is undetermined.

The chain links TRBV6-1 to TRBJ2-3; D unresolved. The receptor was derived from a human donor in good health (CMV status not recorded). Some clones in this sample may be carry-over from other donors' samples. Material: cultured PBMCs, obtained from culture after CMV antigen stimulation. The CDR3 nucleotides read TGTGCCTCCCGGCCGAGAGCTTACATTACAGATACGCAGTATTTT. Its translation is CASRPRAYITDTQYF.